The table lists the clone carrying this TCR beta chain with many counts. Its specificity is not known. The authors amplified TCR beta CDR3 regions from RNA transcripts. After a first-round RT-PCR with HTBI primers, a second-round multiplex PCR was run. TCRdb independently ran MiXCR on the multiplex PCR reads; one entry per CDR3 protein. Counted here are about 340,000 distinct CDR3 sequences, roughly 15% occurring once; the ten biggest clones make up 9% to 15%. This sample was included in a study of Graves' ophthalmopathy and Graves' hyperthyroidism. Study-wide results and caveats: Detected in blood as well were most expanded thyroid clonotypes with frequency above 0.001.

Uncontrolled infections, pregnancy, lactation or other autoimmune diseases led to patient exclusion. Thyroid ultrasound, orbital computed tomography, TRAb, serum thyroxine and clinical symptoms formed the basis of diagnosis. The PBMCs had their origin in less than 13 ml of fresh peripheral blood. The origin of this receptor is an adult man with Graves' ophthalmopathy. Sequences were obtained from peripheral blood.

The chain's CDR3 is CASSRNPGTGGNSPLHF. The CDR3 coding sequence is TGTGCCAGCAGCCGGAACCCCGGGACAGGGGGGAATTCACCCCTCCACTTT. The V gene is TRBV6-1, the J gene TRBJ1-6; the match to TRBD1 covers 11 bases. Germline loops: CDR1 MNHNS, CDR2 SASEGT. The CDR3 runs to 17 residues. The V segment lost 6 bases and the J segment 7 bases; nucleotides outside the gene matches: 11.